This T cell receptor (beta chain) was recovered during a study of blood T cells in healthy people across ages. This clonotype was counted a few times. Its cognate antigen is unknown. It is unclear where the CDR3 begins or ends on the DNA, so no DNA is shown, and the CDR3 is as TCRdb lists it. Study observations and caveats: Older age went with lower TCR beta diversity per million T cells, in a roughly linear way.

For the second PCR, which ran for about 6 to 11 cycles, a sample-barcoded 5' primer and a J-beta primer mix were used. In TCRdb, the 5' RACE reads were re-called with MiXCR into one record per CDR3 protein. The sample gives around 1.5 million distinct CDR3 sequences, approximately 59% of which show up once; over 6.5% is in the top ten. This TCR came from a man between 18 and 29 years old in good health. The sample taken for sequencing was blood.

Here the CDR3 reads CASILGVRETQYF. The V and J genes are TRBV2 and TRBJ2-5; whether TRBD1, the table's D call, matches the DNA was not checked. Per germline, CDR1 SNHLY and CDR2 FYNNEI. The CDR3 has 13 residues if both end residues are counted.